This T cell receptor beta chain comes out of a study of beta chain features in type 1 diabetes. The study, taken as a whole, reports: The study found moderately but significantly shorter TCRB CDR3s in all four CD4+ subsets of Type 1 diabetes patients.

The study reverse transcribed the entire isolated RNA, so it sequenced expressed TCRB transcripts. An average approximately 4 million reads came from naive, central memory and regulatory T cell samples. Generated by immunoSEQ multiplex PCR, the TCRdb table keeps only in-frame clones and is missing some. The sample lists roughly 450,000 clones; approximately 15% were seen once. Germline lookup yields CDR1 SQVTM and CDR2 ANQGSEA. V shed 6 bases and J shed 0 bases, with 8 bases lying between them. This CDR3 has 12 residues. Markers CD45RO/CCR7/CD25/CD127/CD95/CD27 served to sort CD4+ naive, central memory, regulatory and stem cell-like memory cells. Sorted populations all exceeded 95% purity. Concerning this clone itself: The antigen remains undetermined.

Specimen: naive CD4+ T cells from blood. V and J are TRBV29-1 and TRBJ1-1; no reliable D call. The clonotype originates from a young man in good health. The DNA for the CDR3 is TGCAGCGTCAGGAAGTTGAACACTGAAGCTTTCTTT. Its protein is CSVRKLNTEAFF.